This T cell receptor beta chain was retrieved from a study of blood T cell repertoires in COVID-19. For the study at large: From the United States, Italy and Spain came samples of acute and convalescent COVID-19. PBMCs, B-cell-depleted T cells, or T cells were the source of the cDNA or gDNA that made up the material.

The CDR3 loop spans 16 amino acids. CDR1 SGHDN and CDR2 FVKESK come from the germline V gene. V was shortened by 0 bases and J by 4 bases, with 15 bases between the two germline ends. Per the original methods: By means of reference gene primer amplification, nucleated cell counts were estimated. Measured with immunoSEQ multiplex PCR; TCRdb has only the in-frame clones, and not every one. V and J calls and clone size are copied from that table; D and trimming were computed from the DNA. In the table there are over 60,000 clones, roughly 80% of which are singletons. Patients at the Seattle site were enrolled during active infection and followed longitudinally.

The sequencing sample was made of peripheral blood. This TCR came from a man in his forties or fifties with COVID-19, enrolled during active disease. The chain recombines TRBV14 with TRBJ1-1, with D possibly TRBD1 on 6 matching bases. CDR3 sequence reads: CASSQDWGPVLTEAFF. CDR3 sequence (DNA): TGTGCCAGCAGCCAAGATTGGGGGCCAGTACTCACTGAAGCTTTCTTT.